The clone carrying this TCR beta chain was seen repeatedly, ten times or more. Antigen specificity is unknown. These data belong to a study of Graves' ophthalmopathy and Graves' hyperthyroidism. Findings and limits, study-wide: In blood appeared most of the expanded thyroid clonotypes whose frequency exceeded 0.001. Predictions made by the model for ophthalmopathy progression reached over 55% sensitivity and roughly 75% specificity.

V shed 4 bases and J shed 4 bases, with 18 bases lying between them. Germline V gene lookup returns CDR1 SGHKS and CDR2 YYEKEE (reference sequence). This CDR3 is built from 15 residues. Scientists amplified the TCR beta CDR3 regions from RNA transcripts. Following a first-round RT-PCR that used HTBI primers, a second-round multiplex PCR was carried out. Each CDR3 protein is one row after TCRdb ran MiXCR on the multiplex PCR reads. The data contain 450,000 or so distinct CDR3 sequences, under 15% of them seen just once; the ten biggest clones take up approximately 9.8%. Under 3 months in duration, the ophthalmopathy in affected donors had moderate-to-severe activity, CAS ≥3 and NOSPECS ≥4. Sampling over 8 ml of fresh peripheral blood provided the PBMCs.

This chain links TRBV5-5 with TRBJ2-7, with D perhaps TRBD1 or TRBD2 (6 bases each). This receptor was obtained from a woman in her thirties with Graves' ophthalmopathy. Sequenced input: blood. Here the CDR3 DNA reads TGTGCCAGCAGCCTGGAGGGGGGAGGAGTATACGAGCAGTACTTC. It specifies CASSLEGGGVYEQYF.